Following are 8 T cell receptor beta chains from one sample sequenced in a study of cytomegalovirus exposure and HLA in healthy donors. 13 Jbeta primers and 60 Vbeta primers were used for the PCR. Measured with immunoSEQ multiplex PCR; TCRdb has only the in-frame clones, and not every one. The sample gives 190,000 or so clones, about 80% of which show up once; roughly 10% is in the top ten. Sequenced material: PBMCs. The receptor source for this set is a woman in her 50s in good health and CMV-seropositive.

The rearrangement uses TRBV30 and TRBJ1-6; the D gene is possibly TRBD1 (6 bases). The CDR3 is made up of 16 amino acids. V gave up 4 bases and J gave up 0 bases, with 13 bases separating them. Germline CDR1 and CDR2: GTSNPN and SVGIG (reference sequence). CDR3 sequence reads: CAWNSGGPSYNSPLHF. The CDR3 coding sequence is TGTGCCTGGAATTCGGGGGGGCCCTCCTATAATTCACCCCTCCACTTT.

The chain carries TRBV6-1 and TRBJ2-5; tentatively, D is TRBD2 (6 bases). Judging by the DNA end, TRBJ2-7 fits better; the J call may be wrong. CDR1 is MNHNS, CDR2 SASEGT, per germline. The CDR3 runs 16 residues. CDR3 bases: TGTGCCAGCAGTGAAGCTTCATGGGACTCGTCCTACGAGCAGTACTTC. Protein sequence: CASSEASWDSSYEQYF.

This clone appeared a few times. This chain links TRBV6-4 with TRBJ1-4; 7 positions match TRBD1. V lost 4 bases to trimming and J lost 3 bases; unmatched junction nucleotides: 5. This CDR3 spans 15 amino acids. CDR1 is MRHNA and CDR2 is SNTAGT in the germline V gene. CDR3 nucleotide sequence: TGTGCCAGCAGTGTCGGACAGGCGCCTAATGAAAAACTGTTTTTT. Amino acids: CASSVGQAPNEKLFF.

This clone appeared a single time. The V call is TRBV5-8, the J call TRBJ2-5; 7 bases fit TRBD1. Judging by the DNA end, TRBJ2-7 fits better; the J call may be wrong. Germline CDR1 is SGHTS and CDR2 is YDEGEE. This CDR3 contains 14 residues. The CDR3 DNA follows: TGTGCCAGCAGCCCGACAGGGCTAACCTACGAGCAGTACTTC. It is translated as CASSPTGLTYEQYF.

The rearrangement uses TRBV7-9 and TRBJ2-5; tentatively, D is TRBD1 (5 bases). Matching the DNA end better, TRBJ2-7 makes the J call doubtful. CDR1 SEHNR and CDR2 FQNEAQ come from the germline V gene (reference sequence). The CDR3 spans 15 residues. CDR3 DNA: TGTGCCAGCAGCTTAATAAGTCAGGGTCCCTACGAGCAGTACTTC. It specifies CASSLISQGPYEQYF.

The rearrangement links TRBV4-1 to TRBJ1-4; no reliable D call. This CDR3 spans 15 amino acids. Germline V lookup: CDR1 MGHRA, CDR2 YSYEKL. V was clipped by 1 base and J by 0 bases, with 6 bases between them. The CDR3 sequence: CASSQVRTTNEKLFF. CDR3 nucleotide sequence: TGCGCCAGCAGCCAAGTGCGAACAACTAATGAAAAACTGTTTTTT.

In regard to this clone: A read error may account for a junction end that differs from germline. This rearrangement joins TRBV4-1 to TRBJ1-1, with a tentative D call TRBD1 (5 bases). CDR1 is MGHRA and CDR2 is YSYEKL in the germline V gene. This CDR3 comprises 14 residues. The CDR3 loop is CACSPQARNTEAFF. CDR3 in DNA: TGCGCCTGCAGCCCACAGGCGAGGAACACTGAAGCTTTCTTT.

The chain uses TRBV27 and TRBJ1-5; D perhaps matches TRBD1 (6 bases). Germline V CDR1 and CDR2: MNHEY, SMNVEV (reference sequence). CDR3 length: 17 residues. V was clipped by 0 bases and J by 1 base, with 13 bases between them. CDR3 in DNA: TGTGCCAGCAGTTTATCGGGCGGGGGCTGGAGCAATCAGCCCCAGCATTTT. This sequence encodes CASSLSGGGWSNQPQHF.